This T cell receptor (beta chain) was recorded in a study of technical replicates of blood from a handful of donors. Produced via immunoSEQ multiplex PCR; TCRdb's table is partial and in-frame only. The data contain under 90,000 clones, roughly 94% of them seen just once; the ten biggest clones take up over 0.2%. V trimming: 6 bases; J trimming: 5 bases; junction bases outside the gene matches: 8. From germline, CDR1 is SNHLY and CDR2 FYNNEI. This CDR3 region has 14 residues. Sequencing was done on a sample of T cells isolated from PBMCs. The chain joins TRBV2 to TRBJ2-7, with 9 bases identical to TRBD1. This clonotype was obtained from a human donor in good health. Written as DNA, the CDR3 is TGTGCCAGCAGGAACGGACAGGGGCGACACGAGCAGTACTTC. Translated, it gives CASRNGQGRHEQYF.